This T cell receptor beta chain was observed in a study of blood T cell repertoires in COVID-19. Study overall: The origin of the acute and convalescent COVID-19 samples was the United States, Italy and Spain.

Enrollees, 18 to 89 years old, lived in approximately 24 US areas. Sequenced by immunoSEQ multiplex PCR; TCRdb stores in-frame clones only, minus some. The table lists roughly 160,000 clones, more than 75% of them singletons. Germline loops: CDR1 SEHNR, CDR2 FQNEAQ (reference sequence). V was shortened by 4 bases and J by 4 bases, with 16 bases between the two germline ends. The CDR3 is 15 amino acids. The chain has TRBV7-9 and TRBJ1-2; maybe TRBD1 (6 bases). The material sequenced was PBMCs or T cells enriched from blood (not recorded which). The TCR sequence derives from a woman in her forties or fifties who had recovered from COVID-19. CDR3 sequence: CASSSGQGRRYGYTF. The CDR3 DNA reads as TGTGCCAGCAGCTCGGGCCAGGGGCGCCGCTATGGCTACACCTTC.